Sequencing of this TCR beta chain was carried out in a study of T cell clonality in common variable immunodeficiency. This CDR3 is built from 15 residues. Germline V gene data show CDR1 as DFQATT and CDR2 as SNEGSKA (reference sequence). J was trimmed by 3 bases and V by 3 bases; bases with no gene match: 6. Method: immunoSEQ multiplex PCR; TCRdb's copy keeps in-frame clones and lacks some. In total the sample includes approximately 81,000 clones, none of them seen once. This clone was seen repeatedly, ten times or more. The CDR3 is cut off 3 residues early in the read; its end comes from the germline J gene.

This chain uses TRBV20-1 with TRBJ2-3; TRBD2 matches 10 bases. This clonotype was sampled from a person aged 18 to 69 in good health. The specimen sequenced was peripheral blood mononuclear cells. The sequenced part of the CDR3 DNA is TGCAGTGCTAGTTATCCTAGCGGGAGTACAGATACG. It specifies CSASYPSGSTDT. The entire CDR3 protein is CSASYPSGSTDTQYF.